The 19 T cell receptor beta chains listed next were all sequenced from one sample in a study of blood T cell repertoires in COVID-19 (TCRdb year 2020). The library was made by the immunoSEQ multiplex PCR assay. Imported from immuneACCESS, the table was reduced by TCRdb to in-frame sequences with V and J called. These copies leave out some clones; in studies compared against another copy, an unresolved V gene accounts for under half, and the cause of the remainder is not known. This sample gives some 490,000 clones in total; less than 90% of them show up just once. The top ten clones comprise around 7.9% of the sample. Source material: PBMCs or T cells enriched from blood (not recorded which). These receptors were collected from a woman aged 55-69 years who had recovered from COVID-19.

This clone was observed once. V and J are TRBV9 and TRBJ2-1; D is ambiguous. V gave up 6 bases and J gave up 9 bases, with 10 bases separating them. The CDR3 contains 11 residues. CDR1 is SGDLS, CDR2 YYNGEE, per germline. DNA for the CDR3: TGTGCCAGCACCCTGTCGGGTGAGCAGTTCTTC. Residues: CASTLSGEQFF.

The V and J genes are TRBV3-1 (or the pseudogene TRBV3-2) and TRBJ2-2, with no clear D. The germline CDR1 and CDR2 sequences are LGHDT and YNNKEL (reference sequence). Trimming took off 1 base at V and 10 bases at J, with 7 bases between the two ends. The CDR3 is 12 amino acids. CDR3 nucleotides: TGTGCCAGCAGCCAAGTACCGGTGGAGCTGTTTTTT. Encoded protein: CASSQVPVELFF.

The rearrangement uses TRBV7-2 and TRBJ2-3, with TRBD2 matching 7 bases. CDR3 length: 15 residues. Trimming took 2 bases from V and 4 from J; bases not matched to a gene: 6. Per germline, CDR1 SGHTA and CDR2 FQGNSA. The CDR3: CASSLSGVVSDTQYF. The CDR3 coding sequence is TGTGCCAGCAGCTTAAGCGGGGTTGTGTCAGATACGCAGTATTTT.

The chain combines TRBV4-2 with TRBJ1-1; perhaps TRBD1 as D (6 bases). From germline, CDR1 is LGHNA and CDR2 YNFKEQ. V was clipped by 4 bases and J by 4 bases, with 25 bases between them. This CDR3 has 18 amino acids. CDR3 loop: CASSRDSLTGTISTEAFF. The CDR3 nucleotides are TGTGCCAGCAGCCGAGATTCTTTAACCGGGACAATCTCCACTGAAGCTTTCTTT.

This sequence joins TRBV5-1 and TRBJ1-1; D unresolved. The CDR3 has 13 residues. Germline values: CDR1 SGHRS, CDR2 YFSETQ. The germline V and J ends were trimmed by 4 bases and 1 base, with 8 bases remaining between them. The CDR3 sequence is CASSTPGNTEAFF. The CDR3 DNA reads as TGCGCCAGCAGCACCCCAGGGAACACTGAAGCTTTCTTT.

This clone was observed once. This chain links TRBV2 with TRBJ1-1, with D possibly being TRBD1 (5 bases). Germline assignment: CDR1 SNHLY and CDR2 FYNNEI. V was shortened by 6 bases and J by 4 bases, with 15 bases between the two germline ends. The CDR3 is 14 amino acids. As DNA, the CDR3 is TGTGCCAGCAGGGGACTAGTCCAGAGCACTGAAGCTTTCTTT. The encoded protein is CASRGLVQSTEAFF.

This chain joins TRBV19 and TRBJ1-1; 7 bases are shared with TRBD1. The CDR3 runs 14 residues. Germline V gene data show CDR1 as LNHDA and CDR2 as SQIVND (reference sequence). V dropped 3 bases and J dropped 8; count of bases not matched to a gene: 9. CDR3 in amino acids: CASSMTTGPNEAFF. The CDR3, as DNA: TGTGCCAGTAGTATGACGACAGGGCCAAACGAAGCTTTCTTT.

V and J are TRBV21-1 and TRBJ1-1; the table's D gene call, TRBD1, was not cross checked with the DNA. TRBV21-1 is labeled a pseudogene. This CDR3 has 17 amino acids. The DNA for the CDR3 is TGTGCCAGCAGCAAAGCAGGGACAGGGTGGGAGAACGCTGAAGCTTTCTTT. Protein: CASSKAGTGWENAEAFF.

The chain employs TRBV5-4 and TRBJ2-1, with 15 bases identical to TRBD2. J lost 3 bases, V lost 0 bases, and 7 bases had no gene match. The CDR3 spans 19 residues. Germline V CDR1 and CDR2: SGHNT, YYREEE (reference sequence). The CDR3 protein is CASSLAGLAGGPGYNEQFF. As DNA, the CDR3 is TGTGCCAGCAGCTTGGCCGGACTAGCGGGGGGGCCGGGCTACAATGAGCAGTTCTTC.

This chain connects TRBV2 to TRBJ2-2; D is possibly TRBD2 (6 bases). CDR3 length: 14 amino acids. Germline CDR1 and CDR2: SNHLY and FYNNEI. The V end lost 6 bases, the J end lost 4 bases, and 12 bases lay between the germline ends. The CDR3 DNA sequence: TGTGCCAGCAGCCTTAGGGACTTCACCGGGGAGCTGTTTTTT. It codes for CASSLRDFTGELFF.

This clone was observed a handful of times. DNA of the CDR3: TGTGCCAGCAGCCAAGGGGGGGCTAGCGGGGTCTACGAGCAGTACTTC. Its protein is CASSQGGASGVYEQYF. The V gene is TRBV3-1 (or the pseudogene TRBV3-2), the J gene TRBJ2-7, with 9 bases matching TRBD2. This CDR3 comprises 16 residues. After removal of 1 base from V and 3 bases from J, the junction contained 7 bases not matched to a gene. Germline V gene lookup returns CDR1 LGHDT and CDR2 YNNKEL (reference sequence).

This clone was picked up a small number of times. The CDR3 sequence is CASSPGQGINEQFF. CDR3 nucleotide sequence: TGTGCCAGCAGTCCGGGACAGGGGATCAATGAGCAGTTCTTC. The gene calls are TRBV28 and TRBJ2-1, with 10 bases aligning to TRBD1. Germline V gene sequence: CDR1 MDHEN, CDR2 SYDVKM. The CDR3 contains 14 residues. Trimming at V came to 5 bases and at J to 6 bases, leaving 4 bases not matched to a gene.

This CDR3 reads CASSPRQEIYGYTF. The CDR3 DNA sequence: TGTGCCAGCAGTCCCCGACAGGAGATCTATGGCTACACCTTC. The genes are TRBV2 and TRBJ1-2, with a tentative D call TRBD1 (6 bases). V lost 5 bases and J 4 bases, leaving 14 bases between the germline ends. Germline CDR1 is SNHLY and CDR2 is FYNNEI. The CDR3 covers 14 residues.

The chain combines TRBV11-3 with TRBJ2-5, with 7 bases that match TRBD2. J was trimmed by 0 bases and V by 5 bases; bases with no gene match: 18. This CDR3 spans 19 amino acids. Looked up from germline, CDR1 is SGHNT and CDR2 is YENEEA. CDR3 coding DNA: TGTGCCAGCAGCCATTGCCAAGGGGCTGGGAGGGCGTACCAAGAGACCCAGTACTTC. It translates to CASSHCQGAGRAYQETQYF.

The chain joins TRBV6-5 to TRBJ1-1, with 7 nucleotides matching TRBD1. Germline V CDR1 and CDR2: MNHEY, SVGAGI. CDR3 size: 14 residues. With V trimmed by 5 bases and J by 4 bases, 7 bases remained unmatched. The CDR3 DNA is TGTGCCAGCAGTACGACAGGGAGAGGCACTGAAGCTTTCTTT. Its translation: CASSTTGRGTEAFF.

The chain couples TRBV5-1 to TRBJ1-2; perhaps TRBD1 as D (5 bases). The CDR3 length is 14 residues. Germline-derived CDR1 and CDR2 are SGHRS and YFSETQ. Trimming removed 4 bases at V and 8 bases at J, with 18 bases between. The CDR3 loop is CASSLQGTEGGYTF. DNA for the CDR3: TGCGCCAGCAGCCTGCAGGGTACGGAAGGGGGCTACACCTTC.

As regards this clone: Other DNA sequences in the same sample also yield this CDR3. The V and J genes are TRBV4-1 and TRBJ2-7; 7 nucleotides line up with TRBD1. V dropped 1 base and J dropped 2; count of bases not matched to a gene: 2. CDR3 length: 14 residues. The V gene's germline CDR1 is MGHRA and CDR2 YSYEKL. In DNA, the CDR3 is TGCGCCAGCAGCCAAGCAGGGGGTCCCTACGAGCAGTACTTC. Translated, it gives CASSQAGGPYEQYF.

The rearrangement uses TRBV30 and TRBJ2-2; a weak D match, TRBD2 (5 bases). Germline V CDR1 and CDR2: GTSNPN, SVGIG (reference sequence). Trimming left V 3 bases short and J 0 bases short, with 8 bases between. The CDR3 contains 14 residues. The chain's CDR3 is CAWRDLANTGELFF. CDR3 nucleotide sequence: TGTGCCTGGAGGGACTTAGCGAACACCGGGGAGCTGTTTTTT.

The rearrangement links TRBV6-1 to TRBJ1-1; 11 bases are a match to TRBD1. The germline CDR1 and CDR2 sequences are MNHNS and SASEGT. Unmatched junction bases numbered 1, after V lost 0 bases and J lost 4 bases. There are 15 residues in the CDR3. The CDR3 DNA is TGTGCCAGCAGTGAAGCCGGGACAGGGGGCACTGAAGCTTTCTTT. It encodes CASSEAGTGGTEAFF.